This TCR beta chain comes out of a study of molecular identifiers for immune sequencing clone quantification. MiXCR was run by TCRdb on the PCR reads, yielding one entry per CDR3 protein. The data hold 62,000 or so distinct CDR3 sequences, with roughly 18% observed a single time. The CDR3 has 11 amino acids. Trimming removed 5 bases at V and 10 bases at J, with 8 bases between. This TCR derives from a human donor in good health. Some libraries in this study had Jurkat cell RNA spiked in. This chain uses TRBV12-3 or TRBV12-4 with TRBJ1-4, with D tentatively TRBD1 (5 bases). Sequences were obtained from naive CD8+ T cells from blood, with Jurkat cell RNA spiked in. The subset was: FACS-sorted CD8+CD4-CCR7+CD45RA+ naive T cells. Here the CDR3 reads CASSQGGKLFF. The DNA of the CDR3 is TGTGCCAGCAGTCAGGGAGGAAAACTGTTTTTT.